This TCR beta chain was profiled in a study of T cells in localized non-small cell lung cancer. Broader study findings: Sequencing covered just one tumor region, so heterogeneity cannot be ruled out. Detection in adjacent lung was observed for a median roughly 62 of the top 100 tumor clones.

Comment on this clone: Its matching antigen is unknown.

TCRdb keeps only in-frame clones here, not all; method: immunoSEQ multiplex PCR. The sample holds 38,000 or so clones, about four fifths seen once. The sequence came from a male donor aged 60 or over with stage II lung adenocarcinoma. This sample comprised peripheral blood mononuclear cells, obtained before any cancer treatment.

DNA of the CDR3: TGTGCCAGCAGCTTAGGGGGCCGGGAAAAACTGTTTTTT. Amino acid sequence: CASSLGGREKLFF. The chain employs TRBV7-2 and TRBJ1-4; TRBD1 might be the D (5 bases). V gave up 1 base and J gave up 8 bases, with 8 bases separating them. The CDR3 is 13 amino acids. The germline CDR1 and CDR2 sequences are SGHTA and FQGNSA.